Below are 9 T cell receptor beta chains sequenced from a single sample in a study of CD4 T cells in relation to SARS-CoV-2 and coronaviruses. No antigen has been identified for these receptors. Measured with immunoSEQ multiplex PCR; TCRdb has only the in-frame clones, and not every one. Found here are about 36,000 clones, about 86% of them singletons; the top ten hold 6.5% to 8%. Sequenced input: naive CD4+ T cells from PBMCs, cultured in vitro. The sample's subset: naive CD4+ T cells isolated by negative enrichment. The receptor set was obtained from an adult with COVID-19.

The V call is TRBV28, the J call TRBJ1-2; tentative D call: TRBD1 (6 bases). The CDR3 spans 18 residues. Trimming removed 2 bases from V and 2 bases from J, with 21 bases in between. Germline CDR1 and CDR2: MDHEN and SYDVKM. CDR3 amino acids: CASSLVLDSALANYGYTF. The CDR3 nucleotides are TGTGCCAGCAGTTTAGTCTTGGACAGCGCGCTCGCAAACTATGGCTACACCTTC.

This chain connects TRBV7-2 to TRBJ1-1; perhaps TRBD1 as D (5 bases). Looked up from germline, CDR1 is SGHTA and CDR2 is FQGNSA. The V end lost 0 bases, the J end lost 1 base, and 12 bases lay between the germline ends. The CDR3 has 16 residues. This chain's CDR3 is CASSLAGTTANTEAFF. The CDR3 DNA is TGTGCCAGCAGCTTAGCAGGGACCACGGCGAACACTGAAGCTTTCTTT. Using reference TRBV7-2 and TRBJ1-1 for the parts outside the CDR3, the full variable domain is GAGVSQSPSNKVTEKGKDVELRCDPISGHTALYWYRQSLGQGLEFLIYFQGNSAPDKSGLPSDRFSAERTGGSVSTLTIQRTQQEDSAVYLCASSLAGTTANTEAFFGQGTRLTVV.

The V call is TRBV2, the J call TRBJ2-5; D remains ambiguous. Germline values: CDR1 SNHLY, CDR2 FYNNEI. V lost 3 bases and J lost 0, with 8 bases in between. The CDR3 runs 14 residues. The CDR3 region is CASSDRRNQETQYF. As DNA, the CDR3 is TGTGCCAGCAGTGACCGACGGAACCAAGAGACCCAGTACTTC.

This clone was counted a few times. This chain links TRBV6-1 with TRBJ2-2; the D is unclear. Germline V gene lookup returns CDR1 MNHNS and CDR2 SASEGT. The CDR3 runs to 13 residues. V gave up 3 bases and J gave up 5 bases, with 7 bases separating them. The CDR3 sequence is CASSDRVTGELFF. As DNA, the CDR3 is TGTGCCAGCAGTGATCGGGTGACCGGGGAGCTGTTTTTT.

V is TRBV14 and J is TRBJ2-1; the match to TRBD2 covers 15 bases. CDR1 is SGHDN and CDR2 is FVKESK in the germline V gene. With V trimmed by 3 bases and J by 1 base, 4 bases remained unmatched. The CDR3 contains 18 residues. For the CDR3, the DNA is TGTGCCAGCAGCCACGGACTAGCGGGAGGGCTTTCCTACAATGAGCAGTTCTTC. Protein product: CASSHGLAGGLSYNEQFF.

The chain recombines TRBV2 with TRBJ2-1; D might be TRBD2 (6 bases). CDR3 size: 15 residues. Per germline, CDR1 SNHLY and CDR2 FYNNEI. Trimming pared 5 bases from V and 7 bases from J, leaving 18 bases between. This chain's CDR3 is CASSIAEGSLNEQFF. The CDR3 DNA sequence: TGTGCCAGCAGTATAGCGGAAGGGAGCCTAAATGAGCAGTTCTTC. Together with reference TRBV2 and TRBJ2-1, the CDR3 gives the full variable domain: EPEVTQTPSHQVTQMGQEVILRCVPISNHLYFYWYRQILGQKVEFLVSFYNNEISEKSEIFDDQFSVERPDGSNFTLKIRSTKLEDSAMYFCASSIAEGSLNEQFFGPGTRLTVL.

The chain combines TRBV5-1 with TRBJ2-1; either TRBD1 or TRBD2 may fit D (5 bases each). Germline CDR1 and CDR2: SGHRS and YFSETQ. CDR3 length equals 18 residues. The V end was cut by 5 bases, the J end by 3 bases, with 24 bases between. The DNA of the CDR3 is TGCGCCAGCAGACGAAAACAGATCCGGGACCGAGACTACAATGAGCAGTTCTTC. Its protein is CASRRKQIRDRDYNEQFF.

V usage is TRBV13 and J usage is TRBJ2-5; TRBD2 matches at 8 bases. The CDR3 extends over 16 amino acids. From germline, CDR1 is PRHDT and CDR2 FYEKMQ (reference sequence). Trimming at V came to 5 bases and at J to 2 bases, leaving 10 bases not matched to a gene. CDR3 coding DNA: TGTGCCAGCAGCCCCTACGGGGTAGCGGGACAAGAGACCCAGTACTTC. Its protein product is CASSPYGVAGQETQYF.

The J gene is TRBJ2-1, the V gene TRBV6-1; TRBD2 agrees at 13 bases. This CDR3 contains 16 residues. Germline V gene sequence: CDR1 MNHNS, CDR2 SASEGT. Trimming cost V 2 bases and J 5 bases; bases outside gene matches: 3. In nucleotides, the CDR3 is TGTGCCAGCAGTGAACAAGGGACTAGCGGGAACAATGAGCAGTTCTTC. It yields the protein CASSEQGTSGNNEQFF.